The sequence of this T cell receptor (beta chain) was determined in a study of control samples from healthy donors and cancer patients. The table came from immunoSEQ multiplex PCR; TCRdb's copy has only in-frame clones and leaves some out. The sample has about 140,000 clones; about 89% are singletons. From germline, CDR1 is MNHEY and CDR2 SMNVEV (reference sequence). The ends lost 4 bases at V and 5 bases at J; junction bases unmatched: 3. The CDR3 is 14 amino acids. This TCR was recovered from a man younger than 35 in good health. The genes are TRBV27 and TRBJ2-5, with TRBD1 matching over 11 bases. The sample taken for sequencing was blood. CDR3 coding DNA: TGTGCCAGCAGTTGGGACAGGGGGGTTGAGACCCAGTACTTC. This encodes CASSWDRGVETQYF.